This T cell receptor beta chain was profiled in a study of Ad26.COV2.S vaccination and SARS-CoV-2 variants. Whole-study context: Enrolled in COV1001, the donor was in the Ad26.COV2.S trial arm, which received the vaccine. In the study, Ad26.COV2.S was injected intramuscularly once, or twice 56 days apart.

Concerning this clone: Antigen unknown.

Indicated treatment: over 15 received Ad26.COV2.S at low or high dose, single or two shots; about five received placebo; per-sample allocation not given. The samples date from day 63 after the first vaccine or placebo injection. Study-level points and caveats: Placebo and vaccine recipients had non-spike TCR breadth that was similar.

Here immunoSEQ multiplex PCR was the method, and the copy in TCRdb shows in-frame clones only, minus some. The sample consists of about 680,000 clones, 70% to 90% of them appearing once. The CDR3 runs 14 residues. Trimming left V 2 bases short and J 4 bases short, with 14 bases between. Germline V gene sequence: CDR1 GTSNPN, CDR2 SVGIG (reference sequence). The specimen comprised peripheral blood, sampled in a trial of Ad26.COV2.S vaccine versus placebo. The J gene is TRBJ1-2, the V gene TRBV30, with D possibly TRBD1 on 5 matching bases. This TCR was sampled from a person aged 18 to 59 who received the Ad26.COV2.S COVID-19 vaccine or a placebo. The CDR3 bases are TGTGCCTGGAGTTCCTCCGGGGGATTCTATGGCTACACCTTC. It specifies CAWSSSGGFYGYTF.